Listed below are T cell receptor beta chains from one sample, sequenced in a study of response to subunit inactivated influenza vaccine. From the RT-PCR reads, TCRdb called clonotypes with MiXCR, one entry per CDR3 protein. The data contain fewer than 200,000 distinct CDR3 sequences, about 10% of them singletons. This specimen was non-naive T cells sorted from PBMCs, taken on the day of vaccination. The receptors shown here come from a man aged 50 to 59 who received an inactivated influenza vaccine. CDR3s include the opening cysteine and the closing phenylalanine or tryptophan. The order of the fields is V gene, J gene, CDR3 protein.

v_call: TRBV20-1; j_call: TRBJ2-3; cdr3_aa: CSVRPPTSTDTQYF
v_call: TRBV18; j_call: TRBJ2-6; cdr3_aa: CASSPTGPSGANVLTF
v_call: TRBV28; j_call: TRBJ2-2; cdr3_aa: CASSKGRIRELFF
v_call: TRBV7-2; j_call: TRBJ2-7; cdr3_aa: CASSAQVPPYEQYF
v_call: TRBV6-2/TRBV6-3; j_call: TRBJ1-3; cdr3_aa: CATQVVSGNTIYF
v_call: TRBV6-1; j_call: TRBJ2-7; cdr3_aa: CASSETGTSGYEQYF
v_call: TRBV7-2; j_call: TRBJ1-2; cdr3_aa: CASSPTGTGLNYGYTF
v_call: TRBV4-1; j_call: TRBJ2-1; cdr3_aa: CASSHPGLGRNEQFF
v_call: TRBV7-8; j_call: TRBJ2-7; cdr3_aa: CASTPGQGAYEQYF
v_call: TRBV28; j_call: TRBJ1-2; cdr3_aa: CASSFKGAHGYTF
v_call: TRBV18; j_call: TRBJ2-3; cdr3_aa: CASSPATDTQYF
v_call: TRBV11-2; j_call: TRBJ2-7; cdr3_aa: CASSSQHRGRWARIGYEQYF
v_call: TRBV12-3/TRBV12-4; j_call: TRBJ1-2; cdr3_aa: CASSLGVTGSFGYTF
v_call: TRBV19; j_call: TRBJ1-2; cdr3_aa: CASTNSRVTNYGYTF
v_call: TRBV7-8; j_call: TRBJ1-2; cdr3_aa: CASSLGQGVYGYTF
v_call: TRBV20-1; j_call: TRBJ2-5; cdr3_aa: CSGTSGVGETQYF
v_call: TRBV5-5; j_call: TRBJ2-7; cdr3_aa: CASSLTGVFRYEQYF
v_call: TRBV9; j_call: TRBJ2-3; cdr3_aa: CASSPLVGVDTDTQYF
v_call: TRBV21-1; j_call: TRBJ2-1; cdr3_aa: CASSKFLAGVKVSDEQFF
v_call: TRBV24-1; j_call: TRBJ2-5; cdr3_aa: CATSDRGYETQYF
v_call: TRBV4-1; j_call: TRBJ2-1; cdr3_aa: CASSQGAPPILEQFF
v_call: TRBV6-1; j_call: TRBJ2-7; cdr3_aa: CASSWDRNYEQYF
v_call: TRBV10-3; j_call: TRBJ1-2; cdr3_aa: CAISESGVQGMPYGYTF
v_call: TRBV20-1; j_call: TRBJ2-1; cdr3_aa: CSARDGRRGAHNEQFF
v_call: TRBV18; j_call: TRBJ2-5; cdr3_aa: CASSPPSHTSTQYF
v_call: TRBV15; j_call: TRBJ2-1; cdr3_aa: CATSSGAGLGWEQFF